A selection of T cell receptor beta chains follows, all from one sample in a study of blood T cell repertoires in COVID-19. Some clones are missing from TCRdb's copy, which holds only in-frame ones; the method was immunoSEQ multiplex PCR. The sample yields 200,000 to 300,000 clones, 80% to 90% seen once. Sequenced input: PBMCs or T cells enriched from blood (not recorded which). The source of these receptors is a woman in her twenties or thirties who had recovered from COVID-19. Both conserved end residues are part of each CDR3. Fields, in order: V gene, J gene, D gene, clone size, CDR3 protein, CDR3 DNA. A D gene is named only where the DNA matches it firmly. Not all rows give a size; the values are once, few, many and, for expanded clones, a class.

TRBV2	TRBJ2-1	-	-	CASSFLVSTYNEQFF	TGTGCCAGCAGCTTCCTAGTGAGTACCTACAATGAGCAGTTCTTC
TRBV19	TRBJ2-7	TRBD1	once	CASSDGQGRYEQYF	TGTGCCAGTAGTGACGGACAGGGGCGTTACGAGCAGTACTTC
TRBV7-3	TRBJ2-1	TRBD2	-	CASSQDSAKASGYNEQFF	TGTGCCAGCAGTCAGGACAGTGCTAAGGCTAGCGGGTACAATGAGCAGTTCTTC
TRBV19	TRBJ2-3	-	-	CASSISLATDTQYF	TGTGCCAGTAGTATCTCGCTGGCAACAGATACGCAGTATTTT
TRBV6-2/TRBV6-3	TRBJ2-3	TRBD2	few	CASSLSGGSRTDTQYF	TGTGCCAGCAGTTTATCCGGCGGGAGTCGCACAGATACGCAGTATTTT
TRBV15	TRBJ2-1	-	-	CATSRDLHNEQFF	TGTGCCACCAGCAGAGATCTACACAATGAGCAGTTCTTC
TRBV24-1	TRBJ2-1	-	-	CATSDFRDNEQFF	TGTGCCACCAGTGATTTTCGAGACAATGAGCAGTTCTTC
TRBV28	TRBJ1-2	-	-	CASIKLSTDLTDGYTF	TGTGCCAGCATCAAACTTTCGACAGACCTGACTGATGGCTACACCTTC
TRBV3-1/TRBV3-2	TRBJ1-2	-	-	CASSQGSNYGYTF	TGTGCCAGCAGCCAAGGGAGTAACTATGGCTACACCTTC
TRBV28	TRBJ1-5	-	-	CASSLSGGRDQPQHF	TGTGCCAGCAGTTTATCCGGGGGAAGGGATCAGCCCCAGCATTTT
TRBV30	TRBJ1-3	-	-	CAWRKAGGNTIYF	TGTGCCTGGAGGAAGGCGGGGGGAAACACCATATATTTT
TRBV13	TRBJ2-7	TRBD1	-	CASSRWDRSYEQYF	TGTGCCAGCAGCCGCTGGGACAGGTCCTACGAGCAGTACTTC
TRBV5-4	TRBJ2-2	-	-	CASSLGRGNTGELFF	TGTGCCAGCAGCTTGGGTAGGGGGAACACCGGGGAGCTGTTTTTT
TRBV19	TRBJ2-5	TRBD2	-	CASGGQETQYF	TGTGCTTCGGGAGGGCAAGAGACCCAGTACTTC
TRBV7-9	TRBJ1-1	-	-	CASSLAGTRNTEAFF	TGTGCCAGCAGCTTAGCAGGGACTCGAAACACTGAAGCTTTCTTT
TRBV2	TRBJ1-1	-	-	CANGTLNTEAFF	TGTGCCAACGGGACATTGAACACTGAAGCTTTCTTT
TRBV2	TRBJ1-5	TRBD1	-	CASRGVQGDNQPQHF	TGTGCCAGCAGAGGGGTACAGGGGGATAATCAGCCCCAGCATTTT
TRBV28	TRBJ1-6	TRBD1	-	CASVNGVQGGSPLHF	TGTGCCAGCGTCAACGGCGTCCAGGGGGGTTCACCCCTCCACTTT
TRBV9	TRBJ2-7	TRBD1	-	CASSISTGIYEQYF	TGTGCCAGCAGCATTTCGACAGGGATCTACGAGCAGTACTTC
TRBV28	TRBJ1-5	TRBD1	-	CASARRTGAVGNQPQHF	TGTGCCAGCGCTAGGCGGACAGGAGCAGTGGGAAATCAGCCCCAGCATTTT
TRBV29-1	TRBJ2-7	TRBD1	-	CSASTTGTGTYEQYF	TGCAGCGCCTCCACTACCGGGACAGGGACGTACGAGCAGTACTTC
TRBV7-8	TRBJ1-3	TRBD1	-	CASSPNRGRRNTIYF	TGTGCCAGCAGCCCTAACAGGGGACGACGAAACACCATATATTTT
TRBV4-3	TRBJ1-2	-	-	CASSPTRGVHGYTF	TGCGCCAGCAGCCCAACCCGGGGAGTTCATGGCTACACCTTC
TRBV28	TRBJ1-6	-	-	CASSPQGYNSPLHF	TGTGCCAGCAGTCCACAGGGATATAATTCACCCCTCCACTTT
TRBV5-1	TRBJ1-3	-	many	CASSLDGGPRGNTIYF	TGCGCCAGCAGCTTGGACGGGGGGCCGAGGGGAAACACCATATATTTT
TRBV20-1	TRBJ1-2	TRBD1	-	CSASPGQGSMHYGYTF	TGCAGTGCTAGTCCCGGACAGGGGTCAATGCATTATGGCTACACCTTC
TRBV19	TRBJ2-7	-	-	CASSVGRAYEQYF	TGTGCCAGTAGCGTCGGCAGGGCCTACGAGCAGTACTTC
TRBV24-1	TRBJ1-2	TRBD1	-	CATSDTGAGYSSYTF	TGTGCCACCAGTGATACAGGGGCAGGGTACTCAAGCTACACCTTC
TRBV7-2	TRBJ1-2	TRBD1	-	CASSYGQEANYGYTF	TGTGCCAGCAGCTACGGACAGGAAGCTAACTATGGCTACACCTTC
TRBV9	TRBJ1-1	-	once	CASSVVDGSTATEAFF	TGTGCCAGCAGCGTAGTCGATGGGTCGACAGCCACTGAAGCTTTCTTT
TRBV27	TRBJ2-3	-	-	CASSLFRVADTQYF	TGTGCCAGCAGTTTATTTCGGGTGGCAGATACGCAGTATTTT
TRBV27	TRBJ2-3	TRBD2	-	CASSPGTGTSGYF	TGTGCCAGCAGCCCAGGAACCGGGACTAGCGGGTATTTT
TRBV4-1	TRBJ2-3	-	-	CASSQGPKRGPTPDGDTQYF	TGCGCCAGCAGCCAAGGCCCGAAAAGAGGGCCAACACCGGACGGAGATACGCAGTATTTT
TRBV28	TRBJ1-2	TRBD1	-	CASTEQGYGYTF	TGTGCCAGCACGGAACAGGGGTATGGCTACACCTTC
TRBV28	TRBJ1-4	TRBD1	-	CASSIQGATNEKLFF	TGTGCCAGCAGTATTCAGGGGGCTACTAATGAAAAACTGTTTTTT
TRBV7-2	TRBJ2-5	-	-	CASSLAISRGETQYF	TGTGCCAGCAGCTTAGCGATAAGCAGGGGAGAGACCCAGTACTTC